This T cell receptor (beta chain) came from a study of T cell repertoires in cytomegalovirus infection. Across the study: Matching HLA type and CMV infection were both indicated by public TCR beta signatures. Findings of the study overall: Across the ex vivo response, the dominant clonotypes were HLA-C-restricted CMV-specific TCR beta clonotypes. Identification of carriers of CMV plus the relevant HLA was achieved through cumulative public TCR beta family frequency.

TCRdb reprocessed the reads with MiXCR, giving one entry per CDR3 protein. This table has 400,000 or so distinct CDR3 sequences, around 18% appearing once. This clonotype was observed a few times. Its antigen remains unidentified. Sequencing was carried out using PBMCs. This clonotype was obtained from a human donor in good health (CMV status not recorded). Some clones in this sample may be carry-over from other donors' samples.

The CDR3 nucleotides read TGTGCCAGCCGACCCAGGGGGAAGAGCTCCTACGAGCAGTACTTC. Translated, it gives CASRPRGKSSYEQYF. The rearrangement joins TRBV5-6 to TRBJ2-7, with TRBD1 identical over 7 bases. The CDR3 runs 15 residues. The J segment lost 0 bases and the V segment lost 7 bases, leaving 10 bases of the junction unmatched. Germline-derived CDR1 and CDR2 are SGHDT and YYEEEE.